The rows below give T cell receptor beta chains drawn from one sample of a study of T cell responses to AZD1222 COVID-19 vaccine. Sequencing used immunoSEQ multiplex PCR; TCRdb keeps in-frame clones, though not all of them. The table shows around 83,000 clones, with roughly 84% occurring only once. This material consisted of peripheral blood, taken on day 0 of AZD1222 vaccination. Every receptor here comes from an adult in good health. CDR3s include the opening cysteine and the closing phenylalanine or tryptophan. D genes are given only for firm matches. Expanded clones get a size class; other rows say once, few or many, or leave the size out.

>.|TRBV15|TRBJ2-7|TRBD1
CATSTGQGASRGEQYF
TGTGCCACCAGCACAGGACAGGGGGCATCTAGAGGCGAGCAGTACTTC
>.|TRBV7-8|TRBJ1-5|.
CASSPRDSNQPQHF
TGTGCCAGCAGCCCCCGGGACAGCAATCAGCCCCAGCATTTT
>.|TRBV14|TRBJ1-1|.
CASSRGSGNTEAFF
TGTGCCAGCAGCCGAGGGTCCGGGAACACTGAAGCTTTCTTT
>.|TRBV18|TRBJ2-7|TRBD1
CASSTTWLTGAEEEQYF
TGTGCCAGCTCAACAACATGGCTGACAGGGGCGGAGGAAGAGCAGTACTTC
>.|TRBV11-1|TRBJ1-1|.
CASSPYANTEAFF
TGTGCCAGCAGCCCTTACGCCAACACTGAAGCTTTCTTT
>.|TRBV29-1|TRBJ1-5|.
CSVREGHPNQPQHF
TGCAGCGTCCGGGAGGGACATCCTAATCAGCCCCAGCATTTT
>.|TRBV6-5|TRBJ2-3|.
CASSYSARLGADTQYF
TGTGCCAGCAGTTACTCAGCGAGACTAGGAGCAGATACGCAGTATTTT
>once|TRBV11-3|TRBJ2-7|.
CASSTGQSPYEQYF
TGTGCCAGCAGCACCGGACAGTCCCCCTACGAGCAGTACTTC
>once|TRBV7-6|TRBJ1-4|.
CASSRGVEQSNEKLFF
TGTGCCAGCAGCCGGGGGGTGGAGCAGAGTAATGAAAAACTGTTTTTT
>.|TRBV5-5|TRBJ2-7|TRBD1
CASSPRQGAYEQYF
TGTGCCAGCAGCCCCAGACAGGGAGCCTACGAGCAGTACTTC
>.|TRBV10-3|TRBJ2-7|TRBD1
CAISAGQGYEQYF
TGTGCCATCAGTGCGGGACAGGGCTACGAGCAGTACTTC
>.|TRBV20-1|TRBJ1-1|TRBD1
CRGGTDTEAFF
TGCAGGGGGGGGACAGACACTGAAGCTTTCTTT
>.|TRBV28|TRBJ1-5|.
CASSLGQPQHF
TGTGCCAGCAGCTTGGGGCAGCCCCAGCATTTT
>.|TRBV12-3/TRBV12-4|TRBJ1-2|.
CASSLERGGGYTF
TGTGCCAGCAGTCTCGAGAGGGGAGGAGGCTACACCTTC
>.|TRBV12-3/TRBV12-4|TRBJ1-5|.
CASDLLMRQPQHF
TGTGCCAGCGATTTATTGATGAGGCAGCCCCAGCATTTT
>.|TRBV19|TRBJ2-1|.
CASRQMGYNEQFF
TGTGCCAGTAGACAGATGGGTTACAATGAGCAGTTCTTC
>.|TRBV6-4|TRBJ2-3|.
CASSDSGGPTDTQYF
TGTGCCAGCAGTGACTCGGGGGGCCCCACAGATACGCAGTATTTT
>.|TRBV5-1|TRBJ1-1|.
CASSWQGRDTEAFF
TGCGCCAGCAGCTGGCAGGGTAGGGACACTGAAGCTTTCTTT
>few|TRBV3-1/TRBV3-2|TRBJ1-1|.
CASSQTGSGTEAFF
TGTGCCAGCAGCCAAACAGGCTCCGGCACTGAAGCTTTCTTT
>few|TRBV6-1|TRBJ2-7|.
CASIEGMDGGSYEQYF
TGTGCCAGCATTGAGGGTATGGACGGAGGATCCTACGAGCAGTACTTC
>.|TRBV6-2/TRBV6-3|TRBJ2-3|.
CASSYGGRSGTDTQYF
TGTGCCAGCAGTTACGGCGGTCGGAGTGGCACAGATACGCAGTATTTT
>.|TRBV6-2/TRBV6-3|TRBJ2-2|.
CASSRTNTGELFF
TGTGCCAGCAGTCGGACGAACACCGGGGAGCTGTTTTTT
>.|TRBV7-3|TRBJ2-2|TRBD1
CASSLVPDRGTGELFF
TGTGCCAGCAGCTTAGTCCCCGACAGGGGTACCGGGGAGCTGTTTTTT
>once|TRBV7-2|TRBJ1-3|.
CASSLGGPSGNTIYF
TGTGCCAGCAGCTTAGGAGGGCCTTCGGGAAACACCATATATTTT
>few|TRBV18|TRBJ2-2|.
CASSEMDRGELFF
TGTGCCAGCTCAGAGATGGACCGAGGGGAGCTGTTTTTT
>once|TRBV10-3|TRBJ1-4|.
CAISAGANEKLFF
TGTGCCATCTCGGCAGGGGCTAATGAAAAACTGTTTTTT
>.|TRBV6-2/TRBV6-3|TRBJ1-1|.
CASSYEGGSGTEAFF
TGTGCCAGCAGTTACGAGGGCGGCTCGGGCACTGAAGCTTTCTTT
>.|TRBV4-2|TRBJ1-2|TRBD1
CASSQDLTGGYGYTF
TGTGCCAGCAGCCAAGACCTTACAGGGGGCTATGGCTACACCTTC
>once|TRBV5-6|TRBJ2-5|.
CASSHQRAGGETQYF
TGTGCCAGCAGCCATCAGCGGGCCGGTGGGGAGACCCAGTACTTC
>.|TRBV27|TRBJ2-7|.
CASSLGRAYEQYF
TGTGCCAGCAGTTTAGGCAGAGCCTACGAGCAGTACTTC
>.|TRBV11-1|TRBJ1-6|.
CASSTWTEYNSPLHF
TGTGCCAGCAGCACCTGGACGGAATATAATTCACCCCTCCACTTT
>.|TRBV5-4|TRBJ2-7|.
CASSLGGPYEQYF
TGTGCCAGCAGCTTGGGGGGACCTTACGAGCAGTACTTC
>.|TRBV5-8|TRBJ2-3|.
CASSSKLPSTDTQYF
TGTGCCAGCAGCTCTAAACTACCTAGCACAGATACGCAGTATTTT
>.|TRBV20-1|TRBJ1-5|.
CSASSSPDQPQHF
TGCAGTGCTAGTAGCTCCCCCGATCAGCCCCAGCATTTT
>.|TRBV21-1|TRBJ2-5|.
CASSNGTGDQETQYF
TGTGCCAGCAGCAATGGCACGGGGGACCAAGAGACCCAGTACTTC
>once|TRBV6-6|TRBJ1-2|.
CASSPDGANYGYTF
TGTGCCAGCAGTCCGGACGGGGCTAACTATGGCTACACCTTC
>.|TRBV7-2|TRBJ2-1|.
CASSFGLNNEQFF
TGTGCCAGCAGCTTTGGACTGAACAATGAGCAGTTCTTC
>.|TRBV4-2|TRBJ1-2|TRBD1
CASSQEGAGGNGYTF
TGTGCCAGCAGCCAAGAGGGGGCAGGGGGGAACGGCTACACCTTC
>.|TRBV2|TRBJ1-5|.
CASSVVTETQPQHF
TGTGCCAGCAGTGTCGTTACAGAGACACAGCCCCAGCATTTT
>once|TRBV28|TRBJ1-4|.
CASSTPQDEKLFF
TGTGCCAGCAGCACACCTCAGGATGAAAAACTGTTTTTT
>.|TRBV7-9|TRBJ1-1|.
CASSLGGSMGTEAFF
TGTGCCAGCAGCTTAGGTGGGTCGATGGGCACTGAAGCTTTCTTT
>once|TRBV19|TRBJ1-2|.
CASSPRGYGYTF
TGTGCCAGTAGTCCCCGGGGCTATGGCTACACCTTC
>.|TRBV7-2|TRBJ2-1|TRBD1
CASSLTGVYNEQFF
TGTGCCAGCAGCTTAACAGGGGTATACAATGAGCAGTTCTTC
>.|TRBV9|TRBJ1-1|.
CASSPPTAGGTEAFF
TGTGCCAGCAGCCCGCCGACAGCGGGGGGCACTGAAGCTTTCTTT
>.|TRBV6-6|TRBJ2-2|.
CAGGTTGELFF
TGTGCGGGCGGGACTACCGGGGAGCTGTTTTTT
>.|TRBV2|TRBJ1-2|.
CASSERGPSEGYTF
TGTGCCAGCAGTGAACGGGGGCCGAGCGAGGGCTACACCTTC
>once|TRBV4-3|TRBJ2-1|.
CASSPGLLNEQFF
TGCGCCAGCAGTCCCGGACTTTTGAACGAGCAGTTCTTC
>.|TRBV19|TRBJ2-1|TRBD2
CASSGLAGLGEQFF
TGTGCCAGTAGTGGGCTAGCGGGATTAGGTGAGCAGTTCTTC
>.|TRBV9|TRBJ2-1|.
CAKRAGHSYNEQFF
TGTGCCAAAAGAGCGGGTCACTCCTACAATGAGCAGTTCTTC
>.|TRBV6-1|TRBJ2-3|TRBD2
CASSELAGGPDTQYF
TGTGCCAGCAGTGAACTAGCGGGAGGGCCAGATACGCAGTATTTT
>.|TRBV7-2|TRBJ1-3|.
CASSLAGGRSGNTIYF
TGTGCCAGCAGCTTAGCGGGGGGCCGCTCTGGAAACACCATATATTTT
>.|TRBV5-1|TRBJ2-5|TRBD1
CASSLEGARETQYF
TGCGCCAGCAGCTTGGAGGGGGCCAGGGAGACCCAGTACTTC
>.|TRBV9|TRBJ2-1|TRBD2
CASSVLAGGPNEQFF
TGTGCCAGCAGCGTCCTCGCGGGAGGGCCCAATGAGCAGTTCTTC
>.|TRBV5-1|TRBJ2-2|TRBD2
CASSAPGLAGPANTGELFF
TGCGCCAGCAGCGCTCCGGGACTAGCGGGACCCGCGAACACCGGGGAGCTGTTTTTT
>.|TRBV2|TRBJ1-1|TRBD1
CASRGTGGQTEAFF
TGTGCCAGCAGGGGGACAGGGGGTCAAACTGAAGCTTTCTTT
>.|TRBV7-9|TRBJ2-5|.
CASSLYRDEETQYF
TGTGCCAGCAGCTTATACCGGGATGAAGAGACCCAGTACTTC
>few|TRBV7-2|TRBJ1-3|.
CASSLVPGGGNTIYF
TGTGCCAGCAGCTTAGTCCCCGGGGGCGGAAACACCATATATTTT
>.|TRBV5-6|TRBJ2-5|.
CASSLGQETQYF
TGTGCCAGCAGCTTGGGCCAAGAGACCCAGTACTTC
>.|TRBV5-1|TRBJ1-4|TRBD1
CASSPRPPGQENEKLFF
TGCGCCAGCAGCCCCCGGCCTCCGGGACAGGAAAATGAAAAACTGTTTTTT